These 22 T cell receptor beta chains were sequenced from one sample in a study of T cell responses to AZD1222 COVID-19 vaccine. The data were produced by immunoSEQ multiplex PCR, yet TCRdb's version contains in-frame clones alone and is incomplete. Of some 140,000 clones detected, around 90% appear once; the ten largest clones hold 1.9%. Sample: peripheral blood, taken on day 0 of AZD1222 vaccination. These receptors all come from an adult in good health.

The J gene is TRBJ1-2, the V gene TRBV28; tentative D call: TRBD1 (5 bases). CDR1 MDHEN and CDR2 SYDVKM come from the germline V gene. The germline V and J ends were trimmed by 6 bases and 0 bases, with 11 bases remaining between them. This CDR3 contains 14 residues. The CDR3 region has the DNA TGTGCCAGCAGGGTGGGGGGAGCTAACTATGGCTACACCTTC. Translation: CASRVGGANYGYTF.

The count of this clone is one. V usage is TRBV7-2 and J usage is TRBJ1-2; D might be TRBD1 (5 bases). CDR1 is SGHTA and CDR2 is FQGNSA in the germline V gene. V lost 5 bases, J lost 8 bases, and 18 bases lay in between. The CDR3 runs to 14 residues. The CDR3 DNA reads TGTGCCAGCAGCCGGACTACAGGCCCACAGGGCTACACCTTC. Its translation: CASSRTTGPQGYTF.

The chain combines TRBV19 with TRBJ2-7; tentatively, D is TRBD1 (6 bases). Per the germline V gene, CDR1 is LNHDA and CDR2 is SQIVND (reference sequence). The CDR3 contains 14 residues. The V gene lost 6 bases and the J gene lost 0 bases, with 12 bases spanning the gap. The CDR3, as DNA: TGTGCCAGTAGCCGACAGGTTAGCTCCTACGAGCAGTACTTC. Protein: CASSRQVSSYEQYF.

This chain links TRBV20-1 with TRBJ2-1; D possibly corresponds to TRBD2 (5 bases). Germline lookup yields CDR1 DFQATT and CDR2 SNEGSKA (reference sequence). Trimming removed 3 bases at V and 2 bases at J, with 14 bases between. The CDR3 is 15 amino acids. In DNA, the CDR3 is TGCAGTGCTAGTTTAGGGAGCGAAGCCTACAATGAGCAGTTCTTC. This translates into CSASLGSEAYNEQFF.

The CDR3 region is CASSRTAFNQPQHF. The CDR3 coding sequence is TGTGCCAGTAGTCGGACAGCCTTCAATCAGCCCCAGCATTTT. The V gene is TRBV19, the J gene TRBJ1-5, with D tentatively TRBD1 (6 bases). CDR3 size: 14 residues. V dropped 5 bases and J dropped 3 bases, with 11 bases sitting between them. The germline CDR1 and CDR2 sequences are LNHDA and SQIVND (reference sequence).

The rearrangement uses TRBV5-6 and TRBJ1-2; D gene uncertain. Germline values: CDR1 SGHDT, CDR2 YYEEEE. CDR3 length: 14 amino acids. Trimming took off 1 base at V and 2 bases at J, with 9 bases between the two ends. CDR3 coding DNA: TGTGCCAGCAGCTTGTATACCGTGAACTATGGCTACACCTTC. This sequence encodes CASSLYTVNYGYTF. Filled out from reference TRBV5-6 and TRBJ1-2, the complete variable domain reads DAGVTQSPTHLIKTRGQQVTLRCSPKSGHDTVSWYQQALGQGPQFIFQYYEEEERQRGNFPDRFSGHQFPNYSSELNVNALLLGDSALYLCASSLYTVNYGYTFGSGTRLTVV.

The chain joins TRBV29-1 to TRBJ1-1; the match to TRBD1 covers 8 bases. CDR1 and CDR2 from the germline V gene are SQVTM and ANQGSEA. J lost 4 bases, V lost 7 bases, and 8 bases had no gene match. The CDR3 has 13 residues. The CDR3 DNA sequence: TGCAGCGCTGAGAAGGACAGGGTCACTGAAGCTTTCTTT. Its translation is CSAEKDRVTEAFF.

This chain connects TRBV6-5 to TRBJ2-5; 7 nucleotides match TRBD2. V was pared by 10 bases and J by 9 bases, with 11 bases of the junction left unmatched. The CDR3 has 12 amino acids. From germline, CDR1 is MNHEY and CDR2 SVGAGI. The CDR3 sequence is CATSGTPWAQYF. The CDR3 DNA reads TGTGCCACCAGCGGGACCCCTTGGGCCCAGTACTTC.

This clone was seen a single time. The CDR3 coding sequence is TGTGCCTTAAACTCGGGGGTACTGGAGACCCAGTACTTC. It encodes CALNSGVLETQYF. The chain recombines TRBV2 with TRBJ2-5, with D perhaps matching TRBD2 (6 bases). The CDR3 contains 13 residues. Germline V gene sequence: CDR1 SNHLY, CDR2 FYNNEI. Trimming took off 11 bases at V and 5 bases at J, with 18 bases between the two ends. Full variable domain (missing parts from reference TRBV2 and TRBJ2-5): EPEVTQTPSHQVTQMGQEVILRCVPISNHLYFYWYRQILGQKVEFLVSFYNNEISEKSEIFDDQFSVERPDGSNFTLKIRSTKLEDSAMYFCALNSGVLETQYFGPGTRLLVL.

The chain has TRBV27 and TRBJ1-5; 9 nucleotides agree with TRBD1. Germline V lookup: CDR1 MNHEY, CDR2 SMNVEV (reference sequence). V lost 6 bases, J lost 7 bases, and 4 bases stayed unmatched. CDR3 length equals 13 residues. The CDR3 sequence is CASRGQGGQPQHF. The CDR3 region has the DNA TGTGCCAGCAGGGGACAGGGAGGGCAGCCCCAGCATTTT.

The rearrangement uses TRBV6-4 and TRBJ1-1; 9 nucleotides line up with TRBD1. With 6 bases clipped from V and 1 base from J, the junction kept 3 bases outside the gene matches. CDR1 is MRHNA and CDR2 is SNTAGT in the germline V gene. The CDR3 is made up of 14 amino acids. DNA for the CDR3: TGTGCCAGCAGCGCACAGGGGGCGAACACTGAAGCTTTCTTT. It specifies CASSAQGANTEAFF.

The chain couples TRBV12-3 or TRBV12-4 to TRBJ2-7; D gene uncertain. Deletions cut 5 bases from V and 9 bases from J, with 11 bases between. This CDR3 contains 11 residues. The CDR3 DNA follows: TGTGCCAGCAGTATGGGTTGGGGGCAGTACTTC. This sequence encodes CASSMGWGQYF.

This clone was recorded once. The chain has TRBV11-2 and TRBJ1-1; TRBD1 matches 9 bases. This CDR3 comprises 16 residues. Losses at the gene ends were 7 bases for V and 6 bases for J; bases not matched to a gene: 15. The germline CDR1 and CDR2 sequences are SGHAT and FQNNGV. CDR3 DNA sequence: TGTGCCAGCATCCCGGCAGGGGGACAGGGTATACCTGAAGCTTTCTTT. Its translation: CASIPAGGQGIPEAFF.

This clone appeared a few times. The chain links TRBV27 to TRBJ1-6; tentative D call: TRBD1 (5 bases). Germline lookup yields CDR1 MNHEY and CDR2 SMNVEV (reference sequence). The CDR3 is 16 amino acids. V was pared by 4 bases and J by 0 bases, with 10 bases between. The CDR3 sequence is CASSYDSPSYNSPLHF. The CDR3 DNA reads as TGTGCCAGCAGTTACGACAGCCCCTCCTATAATTCACCCCTCCACTTT.

The chain combines TRBV7-9 with TRBJ2-5, with D maybe TRBD2 (7 bases). The CDR3 has 18 residues. Trimming left V 5 bases short and J 1 base short, with 23 bases between. Looked up from germline, CDR1 is SEHNR and CDR2 is FQNEAQ (reference sequence). CDR3 residues: CASSPGTGARGAQETQYF. CDR3 DNA: TGTGCCAGCAGCCCAGGGACGGGCGCCCGGGGGGCCCAAGAGACCCAGTACTTC.

Comments on this clone: The same CDR3 arises from other DNA sequences in this sample as well. CDR3 sequence: CAWTTGSNQPQHF. CDR3 bases: TGTGCCTGGACCACAGGTTCGAATCAGCCCCAGCATTTT. This chain connects TRBV30 to TRBJ1-5; D perhaps matches TRBD1 (5 bases). Germline values: CDR1 GTSNPN, CDR2 SVGIG (reference sequence). Trimming took off 4 bases at V and 4 bases at J, with 11 bases between the two ends. This CDR3 region has 13 residues.

The rearrangement joins TRBV7-2 to TRBJ1-2; D not resolved. Germline V gene data show CDR1 as SGHTA and CDR2 as FQGNSA. This CDR3 is built from 17 residues. The V end was cut by 3 bases, the J end by 2 bases, with 19 bases between. The CDR3 here is CASSFPPTPRGNYGYTF. The CDR3 bases are TGTGCCAGCAGCTTCCCGCCAACCCCGCGAGGGAACTATGGCTACACCTTC. The full variable domain, in which reference TRBV7-2 and TRBJ1-2 provide the parts outside the CDR3, is GAGVSQSPSNKVTEKGKDVELRCDPISGHTALYWYRQSLGQGLEFLIYFQGNSAPDKSGLPSDRFSAERTGGSVSTLTIQRTQQEDSAVYLCASSFPPTPRGNYGYTFGSGTRLTVV.

The chain has TRBV20-1 and TRBJ1-1, with no clear D. CDR3 length: 12 amino acids. V lost 3 bases, J lost 2 bases, and 7 bases lay in between. The V gene's germline CDR1 is DFQATT and CDR2 SNEGSKA (reference sequence). CDR3 DNA: TGCAGTGCTAGTCCAGCTAACACTGAAGCTTTCTTT. Its protein product is CSASPANTEAFF.

This sequence joins TRBV24-1 and TRBJ2-1, with a possible D match to TRBD1 (6 bases). The germline V and J ends were trimmed by 3 bases and 5 bases, with 16 bases remaining between them. Germline lookup yields CDR1 KGHDR and CDR2 SFDVKD. The length of the CDR3 is 16 residues. The CDR3 sequence is CATSDPTGSPNNEQFF. The DNA of the CDR3 is TGTGCCACCAGTGATCCAACAGGGTCCCCAAACAATGAGCAGTTCTTC.

The V and J genes are TRBV27 and TRBJ1-2, with 7 positions matching TRBD1. Germline assignment: CDR1 MNHEY and CDR2 SMNVEV (reference sequence). The J segment lost 1 base and the V segment lost 5 bases, leaving 1 base of the junction unmatched. The CDR3 loop spans 13 amino acids. CDR3 bases: TGTGCCAGCAGTCGGGACAGTAACTATGGCTACACCTTC. Protein: CASSRDSNYGYTF.

The DNA for the CDR3 is TGTGCCAGCAGTTTATCGGGCCAGGGGGGCAACTATGGCTACACCTTC. This sequence encodes CASSLSGQGGNYGYTF. The chain uses TRBV27 and TRBJ1-2; 7 bases are shared with TRBD1. The germline gives CDR1 MNHEY, CDR2 SMNVEV (reference sequence). The CDR3 is made up of 16 amino acids. Trimming cost V 0 bases and J 2 bases; bases outside gene matches: 6.

The rearrangement uses TRBV5-1 and TRBJ2-2; 10 nucleotides match TRBD2. CDR3 size: 16 residues. The J segment lost 1 base and the V segment lost 5 bases, leaving 5 bases of the junction unmatched. Germline values: CDR1 SGHRS, CDR2 YFSETQ. CDR3 coding DNA: TGCGCCAGCAGTCCTGGACTAGCGGTGAACACCGGGGAGCTGTTTTTT. Translating gives CASSPGLAVNTGELFF.